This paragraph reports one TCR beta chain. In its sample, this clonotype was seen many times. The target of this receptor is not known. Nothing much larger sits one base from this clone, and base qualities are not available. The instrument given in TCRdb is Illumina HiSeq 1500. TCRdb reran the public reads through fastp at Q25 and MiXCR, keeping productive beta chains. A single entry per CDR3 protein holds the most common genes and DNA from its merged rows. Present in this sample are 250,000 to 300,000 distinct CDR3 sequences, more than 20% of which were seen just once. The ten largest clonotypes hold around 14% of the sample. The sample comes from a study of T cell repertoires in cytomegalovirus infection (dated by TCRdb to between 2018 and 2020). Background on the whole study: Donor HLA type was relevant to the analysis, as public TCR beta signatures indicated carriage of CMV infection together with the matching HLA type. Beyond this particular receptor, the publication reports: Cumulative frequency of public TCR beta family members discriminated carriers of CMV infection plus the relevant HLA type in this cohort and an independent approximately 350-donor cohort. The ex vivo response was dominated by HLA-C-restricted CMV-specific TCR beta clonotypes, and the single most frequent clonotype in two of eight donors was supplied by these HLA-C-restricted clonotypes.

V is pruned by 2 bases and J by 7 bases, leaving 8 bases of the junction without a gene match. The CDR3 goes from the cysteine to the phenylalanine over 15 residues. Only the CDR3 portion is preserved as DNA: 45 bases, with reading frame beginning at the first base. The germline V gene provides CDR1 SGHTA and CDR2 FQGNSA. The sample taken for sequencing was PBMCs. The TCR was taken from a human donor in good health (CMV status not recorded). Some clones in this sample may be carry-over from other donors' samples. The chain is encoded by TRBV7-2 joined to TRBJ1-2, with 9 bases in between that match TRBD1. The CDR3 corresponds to CASSLKDRGWSGYTF. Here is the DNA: TGTGCCAGCAGCTTAAAAGACAGGGGGTGGAGTGGCTACACCTTC. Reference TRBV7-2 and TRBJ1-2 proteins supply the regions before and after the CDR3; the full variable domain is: GAGVSQSPSNKVTEKGKDVELRCDPISGHTALYWYRQSLGQGLEFLIYFQGNSAPDKSGLPSDRFSAERTGGSVSTLTIQRTQQEDSAVYLCASSLKDRGWSGYTFGSGTRLTVV.